Listed here are 22 T cell receptor beta chains from one sample, sequenced in a study of blood T cell repertoires in COVID-19. Profiling relied on immunoSEQ multiplex PCR, and the TCRdb table lists in-frame clones only, not all of them. The repertoire holds fewer than 250,000 clones, with about four fifths as singletons. The sample taken for sequencing was peripheral blood. The source of these receptors is a man aged 50 to 60 with acute or convalescent COVID-19.

The chain joins TRBV27 to TRBJ2-3, with a tentative D call TRBD1 (6 bases). Germline assignment: CDR1 MNHEY and CDR2 SMNVEV (reference sequence). V was trimmed by 1 base and J by 2 bases, leaving 7 bases between them. The CDR3 is made up of 14 amino acids. This CDR3 is CASSLYRDTDTQYF. The DNA for the CDR3 is TGTGCCAGCAGTTTATACAGGGACACAGATACGCAGTATTTT.

CDR3 DNA sequence: TGTGCCAGCTCACCGAGTCCTGACTATGGCTACACCTTC. Its translation is CASSPSPDYGYTF. V usage is TRBV18 and J usage is TRBJ1-2; D uncertain. The CDR3 totals 13 residues. In germline, CDR1 is KGHSH, CDR2 LQKENI. V was clipped by 3 bases and J by 3 bases, with 8 bases between them.

This chain joins TRBV7-8 and TRBJ1-2; perhaps TRBD1 as D (5 bases). This CDR3 contains 15 residues. Germline V lookup: CDR1 SGHVS, CDR2 FQNEAQ. V dropped 5 bases and J dropped 3 bases, with 16 bases sitting between them. The CDR3 DNA sequence: TGTGCCAGCAGCCCCCAGGGCATACCCGACTATGGCTACACCTTC. Protein: CASSPQGIPDYGYTF.

This rearrangement joins TRBV5-8 to TRBJ1-2; D perhaps matches TRBD1 (6 bases). CDR1 is SGHTS, CDR2 YDEGEE, per germline. Between the trimmed V and J ends, which lost 4 bases and 9 bases, there was a span of 19 bases. CDR3 size: 14 residues. In DNA form, the CDR3 reads TGTGCCAGCAGCGCCCGGACACCAAGGGACAGCTACACCTTC. It codes for CASSARTPRDSYTF.

This rearrangement joins TRBV7-3 to TRBJ2-1; 16 bases align to TRBD2. The CDR3 runs to 16 residues. Germline CDR1 is SGHTA and CDR2 is FQGTGA. The trim removed 5 bases at V and 9 bases at J, leaving 7 bases unmatched. For the CDR3, the DNA is TGTGCCAGCAGCCCGGGGACTAGCGGGAGGGTCATTGAGCAGTTCTTC. Residues: CASSPGTSGRVIEQFF.

The J gene is TRBJ2-1, the V gene TRBV5-4; 9 bases fit TRBD1. The CDR3 contains 15 residues. V was clipped by 4 bases and J by 3 bases; unmatched bases: 5. Germline V gene sequence: CDR1 SGHNT, CDR2 YYREEE (reference sequence). The CDR3 sequence: CASSPQGADYNEQFF. The CDR3 coding sequence is TGTGCCAGCAGCCCACAGGGGGCAGACTACAATGAGCAGTTCTTC.

The J gene is TRBJ2-7, the V gene TRBV10-3; D ambiguous. This CDR3 is built from 14 residues. Germline lookup yields CDR1 ENHRY and CDR2 SYGVKD. With 3 bases removed from V and 2 bases from J, the gap between germline ends came to 11 bases. The CDR3 region has the DNA TGTGCCATCAGTGATGGTCAAAGCACCTACGAGCAGTACTTC. It codes for CAISDGQSTYEQYF.

The rearrangement uses TRBV6-1 and TRBJ1-4, with D possibly TRBD1 on 5 matching bases. V lost 1 base and J 8 bases, leaving 17 bases between the germline ends. CDR1 MNHNS and CDR2 SASEGT come from the germline V gene. The CDR3 contains 16 residues. The CDR3 nucleotides are TGTGCCAGCAGTGAAGGTCAGGGCAGGGCGGGGGAAAAACTGTTTTTT. It translates to CASSEGQGRAGEKLFF.

This chain joins TRBV6-4 and TRBJ1-1, with 7 bases aligning to TRBD1. J was trimmed by 4 bases and V by 3 bases; bases with no gene match: 8. CDR1 and CDR2 from the germline V gene are MRHNA and SNTAGT. The CDR3 is 15 residues long. CDR3 protein: CASSERGTDFTEAFF. In nucleotides, the CDR3 is TGTGCCAGCAGTGAAAGGGGGACAGATTTCACTGAAGCTTTCTTT.

The chain is built from TRBV2 and TRBJ1-5, with 7 bases aligning to TRBD1. Unmatched junction bases numbered 10, after V lost 11 bases and J lost 6 bases. Germline CDR1 and CDR2: SNHLY and FYNNEI. The CDR3 has 13 residues. The CDR3 bases are TGTGCCGGGGGGCAGGGGGGAGCTCAGCCCCAGCATTTT. Residues: CAGGQGGAQPQHF.

The chain links TRBV11-2 to TRBJ2-1; TRBD1 is a possible D gene (6 bases). This CDR3 contains 14 residues. V was shortened by 1 base and J by 4 bases, with 8 bases between the two germline ends. Per the germline V gene, CDR1 is SGHAT and CDR2 is FQNNGV. CDR3 loop: CASSLAGQYNEQFF. DNA for the CDR3: TGTGCCAGCAGCTTAGCAGGACAGTACAATGAGCAGTTCTTC. The entire variable domain, with the rest obtained from reference TRBV11-2 and TRBJ2-1, is as follows: EAGVAQSPRYKIIEKRQSVAFWCNPISGHATLYWYQQILGQGPKLLIQFQNNGVVDDSQLPKDRFSAERLKGVDSTLKIQPAKLEDSAVYLCASSLAGQYNEQFFGPGTRLTVL.

In regard to this clone: The sample contains more than one DNA sequence encoding this CDR3. This rearrangement joins TRBV18 to TRBJ1-5; D perhaps matches TRBD1 (5 bases). Germline V gene lookup returns CDR1 KGHSH and CDR2 LQKENI. The CDR3 has 15 amino acids. The germline V and J ends were trimmed by 3 bases and 1 base, with 10 bases remaining between them. The CDR3 sequence is CASSPAGGSNQPQHF. Here the CDR3 DNA reads TGTGCCAGCTCACCTGCGGGGGGGAGCAATCAGCCCCAGCATTTT.

V usage is TRBV6-5 and J usage is TRBJ2-7, with 8 nucleotides matching TRBD1. Germline CDR1 reads MNHEY; CDR2 reads SVGAGI. This CDR3 has 13 amino acids. The J segment lost 5 bases and the V segment lost 6 bases, leaving 6 bases of the junction unmatched. The CDR3 here is CASSPTGEHEQYF. CDR3 coding DNA: TGTGCCAGCAGCCCGACAGGGGAGCACGAGCAGTACTTC.

This rearrangement joins TRBV6-6 to TRBJ2-2, with 10 bases that match TRBD2. The V segment lost 3 bases and the J segment 6 bases; nucleotides outside the gene matches: 4. Germline V gene lookup returns CDR1 MNHNY and CDR2 SVGAGI (reference sequence). The CDR3 sequence is 15 residues long. CDR3 nucleotides: TGTGCCAGCAGTTATCTAGCGGGGGAGGCCGGGGAGCTGTTTTTT. Its translation is CASSYLAGEAGELFF.

The chain is built from TRBV27 and TRBJ2-5; D gene unclear. CDR3 length: 12 amino acids. The germline V and J ends were trimmed by 6 bases and 1 base, with 6 bases remaining between them. Per germline, CDR1 MNHEY and CDR2 SMNVEV (reference sequence). Written as DNA, the CDR3 is TGTGCCAGCAGAAGCTTCCAAGAGACCCAGTACTTC. It specifies CASRSFQETQYF.

The chain uses TRBV27 and TRBJ2-1; a weak D match, TRBD2 (6 bases). CDR1 and CDR2 (germline): MNHEY, SMNVEV (reference sequence). The V and J ends lost 2 bases and 8 bases respectively, with 19 bases between them. CDR3 length: 16 residues. The CDR3 bases are TGTGCCAGCAGTTTAAGGTGGAGGGGCCCTAGAGATGAGCAGTTCTTC. It codes for CASSLRWRGPRDEQFF.

Regarding this clone: An end of the junction does not agree with germline; a read error may underlie this. The chain employs TRBV7-7 and TRBJ2-3; TRBD1 is a possible D gene (5 bases). This CDR3 is 15 amino acids long. Per the germline V gene, CDR1 is SSHAT and CDR2 is FNYEAQ (reference sequence). The CDR3 DNA reads TGTGCTAGCAGCCCATCGTTGACAGGCACAGATACGCAGTATTTT. Its protein product is CASSPSLTGTDTQYF.

V usage is TRBV15 and J usage is TRBJ1-2, with D perhaps TRBD1 (5 bases). V was shortened by 2 bases and J by 3 bases, with 10 bases between the two germline ends. CDR1 and CDR2 (germline): LNHNV, YYDKDF (reference sequence). The CDR3 totals 14 residues. The CDR3 DNA reads as TGTGCCACCAGCAGAAGGCAGGGCGACTATGGCTACACCTTC. Amino acid sequence: CATSRRQGDYGYTF.

V usage is TRBV18 and J usage is TRBJ2-7; 8 bases align to TRBD1. The CDR3 has 14 amino acids. The V and J ends lost 0 bases and 7 bases, in that order; junction bases with no gene match: 5. Germline CDR1 and CDR2: KGHSH and LQKENI. Written as DNA, the CDR3 is TGTGCCAGCTCACCACCGGGACAGGTTGGGGAGCAGTACTTC. This translates into CASSPPGQVGEQYF. The whole variable domain, remainder taken from reference TRBV18 and TRBJ2-7, is NAGVMQNPRHLVRRRGQEARLRCSPMKGHSHVYWYRQLPEEGLKFMVYLQKENIIDESGMPKERFSAEFPKEGPSILRIQQVVRGDSAAYFCASSPPGQVGEQYFGPGTRLTVT.

This chain joins TRBV6-6 and TRBJ2-2, with a weak D call TRBD1 (6 bases). Germline values: CDR1 MNHNY, CDR2 SVGAGI (reference sequence). Trimming shortened V by 0 bases and J by 5 bases, and 13 bases separated the two germline ends. This CDR3 contains 16 residues. The DNA for the CDR3 is TGTGCCAGCAGTTACTCATGGGGGCCTCGAACCGGGGAGCTGTTTTTT. It specifies CASSYSWGPRTGELFF.

The V gene is TRBV6-5, the J gene TRBJ2-7, with TRBD2 matching over 8 bases. The germline gives CDR1 MNHEY, CDR2 SVGAGI. V was pared by 4 bases and J by 5 bases, with 10 bases of the junction left unmatched. The CDR3 has 15 amino acids. The CDR3 region has the DNA TGTGCCAGCAGTTCTTGGACCGGGGGGGTCCACGAGCAGTACTTC. Protein product: CASSSWTGGVHEQYF.

The chain has TRBV27 and TRBJ1-1; D is uncertain. Trimming stripped 6 bases from V and 4 bases from J, with 9 bases between. The CDR3 has 12 residues. Germline lookup yields CDR1 MNHEY and CDR2 SMNVEV (reference sequence). This CDR3 reads CASRLGATEAFF. CDR3 DNA: TGTGCCAGCAGACTAGGAGCCACTGAAGCTTTCTTT.